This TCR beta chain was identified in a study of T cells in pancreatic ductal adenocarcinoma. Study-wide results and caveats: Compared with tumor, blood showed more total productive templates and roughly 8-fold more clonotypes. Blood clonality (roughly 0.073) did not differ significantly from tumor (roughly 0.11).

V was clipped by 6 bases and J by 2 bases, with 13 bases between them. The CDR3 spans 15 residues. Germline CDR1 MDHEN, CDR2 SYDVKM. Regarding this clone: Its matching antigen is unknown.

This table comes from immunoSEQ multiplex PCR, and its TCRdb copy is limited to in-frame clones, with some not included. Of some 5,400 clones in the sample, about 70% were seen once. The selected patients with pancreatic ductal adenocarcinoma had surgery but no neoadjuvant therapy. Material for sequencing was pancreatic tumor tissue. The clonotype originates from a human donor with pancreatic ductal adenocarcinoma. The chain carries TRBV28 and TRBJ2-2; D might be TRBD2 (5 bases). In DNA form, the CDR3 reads TGTGCCAGCAGGGATACCGGGGAAAACACCGGGGAGCTGTTTTTT. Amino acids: CASRDTGENTGELFF.